This T cell receptor beta chain stems from a study of CD8 T cells in Susac syndrome. V lost 3 bases to trimming and J lost 3 bases; unmatched junction nucleotides: 7. In germline, CDR1 is LNHDA, CDR2 SQIVND (reference sequence). The CDR3 runs 16 residues. Overall study findings and caveats: The TCR sequencing and HLA analysis in the study involved a relatively small number of individuals, as the study acknowledged.

An amount of RNA that ranged from roughly 0.5 to 1 ug was reverse transcribed with random hexamers. TCR beta CDR3 was amplified by immunoSEQ covering 54 Vbeta and 13 Jbeta. TCRdb re-called the immunoSEQ multiplex PCR reads with MiXCR, one entry per CDR3 protein. The data show around 280,000 distinct CDR3 sequences, about 85% seen once. As for this clonotype: Its antigen is not identified.

The authors sequenced TCR beta from blood CD8+ and CD4+ T cells. Each multiple sclerosis control was a treatment-naive patient with relapsing-remitting disease that was either stable or active. The sequenced sample consisted of CD8+ T cells from PBMCs. This chain uses TRBV19 with TRBJ2-1, with 8 bases matching TRBD2. This TCR was recovered from a human donor with multiple sclerosis. The CDR3 here is CASSMRAGVLYNEQFF. The CDR3 DNA reads TGTGCCAGTAGTATGCGAGCGGGAGTCCTCTACAATGAGCAGTTCTTC.